Listed here are 19 T cell receptor beta chains from one sample, sequenced in a study of T cell changes during pregnancy in multiple sclerosis. The table came from immunoSEQ multiplex PCR; TCRdb's copy has only in-frame clones and leaves some out. The table includes approximately 63,000 clones, roughly 91% detected once. The source was peripheral blood, collected in the third trimester of pregnancy. All receptors derive from a female donor in good health, enrolled as a control in a pregnancy study.

This chain links TRBV28 with TRBJ2-2, with a possible D match to TRBD1 (6 bases). Between the trimmed V and J ends, which lost 5 bases and 4 bases, there was a span of 17 bases. The CDR3 contains 16 residues. Germline CDR1 and CDR2: MDHEN and SYDVKM. The CDR3 DNA reads as TGTGCCAGCAGTATTTCACAGGGAATGGGCACCGGGGAGCTGTTTTTT. Translating gives CASSISQGMGTGELFF.

V usage is TRBV6-5 and J usage is TRBJ1-2; D perhaps matches TRBD1 (6 bases). This CDR3 is 16 amino acids long. CDR1 and CDR2 from the germline V gene are MNHEY and SVGAGI. Trimming shortened V by 2 bases and J by 6 bases, and 19 bases separated the two germline ends. The CDR3 sequence is CASSYDSVSQGHGYTF. As DNA, the CDR3 is TGTGCCAGCAGTTACGATTCCGTATCACAGGGCCATGGCTACACCTTC.

The rearrangement uses TRBV7-2 and TRBJ1-4, with D maybe TRBD1 (6 bases). There are 16 residues in the CDR3. V shed 5 bases and J shed 5 bases, with 18 bases lying between them. In germline, CDR1 is SGHTA, CDR2 FQGNSA. CDR3 in amino acids: CASSPRGDGGNEKLFF. The CDR3 DNA sequence: TGTGCCAGCAGCCCGAGGGGGGACGGGGGGAATGAAAAACTGTTTTTT.

The genes are TRBV7-6 and TRBJ2-7; 8 nucleotides line up with TRBD2. V gave up 5 bases and J gave up 6 bases; unmatched junction bases: 6. The CDR3 has 13 residues. Germline V gene data show CDR1 as SGHVS and CDR2 as FNYEAQ. CDR3 DNA: TGTGCCAGCAGCCCCGGACTAGCTTCCGAGCAGTACTTC. It yields the protein CASSPGLASEQYF.

The rearrangement uses TRBV30 and TRBJ1-1; D unresolved. The ends were cut back, 0 bases at V and 4 bases at J, with 9 bases in the middle. Germline loops: CDR1 GTSNPN, CDR2 SVGIG (reference sequence). The CDR3 extends over 13 amino acids. CDR3 amino acids: CAWSVRFSTEAFF. As DNA, the CDR3 is TGTGCCTGGAGTGTACGTTTCAGCACTGAAGCTTTCTTT.

The rearrangement links TRBV2 to TRBJ1-4; TRBD1 might be the D (6 bases). V lost 5 bases, J lost 7 bases, and 17 bases lay in between. The CDR3 is 15 amino acids. Per the germline V gene, CDR1 is SNHLY and CDR2 is FYNNEI. The CDR3 is CASSPSGRGGEKLFF. CDR3 nucleotide sequence: TGTGCCAGCAGTCCCTCTGGCAGGGGCGGTGAAAAACTGTTTTTT.

The rearrangement uses TRBV19 and TRBJ2-2; D remains unclear. Per germline, CDR1 LNHDA and CDR2 SQIVND (reference sequence). Trimming cost V 3 bases and J 2 bases, with 10 bases left between them. CDR3 length: 15 amino acids. The CDR3 nucleotides are TGTGCCAGTAGTATCCAGTCAACCAACACCGGGGAGCTGTTTTTT. Translation: CASSIQSTNTGELFF.

The rearrangement links TRBV7-6 to TRBJ2-3, with D possibly TRBD2 on 5 matching bases. Trimming left V 1 base short and J 4 bases short, with 12 bases between. The CDR3 sequence is 15 residues long. Germline CDR1 and CDR2: SGHVS and FNYEAQ. The CDR3 DNA is TGTGCCAGCAGCTTAGGAGGGCTAGGTCCAGATACGCAGTATTTT. It yields the protein CASSLGGLGPDTQYF.

This clone has a single count. The V gene is TRBV5-8, the J gene TRBJ1-1; D unclear. Trimming stripped 1 base from V and 8 bases from J, with 6 bases between. Germline loops: CDR1 SGHTS, CDR2 YDEGEE. The CDR3 consists of 11 residues. CDR3 sequence reads: CASSLIQEAFF. CDR3 bases: TGTGCCAGCAGCTTGATACAGGAAGCTTTCTTT.

The chain combines TRBV10-1 with TRBJ2-3; no reliable D call. V lost 6 bases and J lost 6, with 10 bases in between. The CDR3 runs to 12 residues. Germline CDR1 reads WNHNN; CDR2 reads SYGVQD (reference sequence). This chain's CDR3 is CASRATGDTQYF. CDR3 DNA: TGCGCCAGCAGAGCGACCGGGGATACGCAGTATTTT.

The CDR3, as DNA: TGTGCCAGCAGTTTCGACAGGGGCTACAATGAGCAGTTCTTC. Translating it yields CASSFDRGYNEQFF. The chain has TRBV6-5 and TRBJ2-1; 8 positions agree with TRBD1. CDR1 MNHEY and CDR2 SVGAGI come from the germline V gene. V lost 4 bases and J lost 3; bases outside the gene matches: 2. The CDR3 is 14 amino acids.

DNA of the CDR3: TGTGCCAGCGCCCCCGGCGGAATCTATGGCTACACCTTC. This gives the protein CASAPGGIYGYTF. J is TRBJ1-2 and V is TRBV27; no clear D. The V end was cut by 8 bases, the J end by 4 bases, with 14 bases between. Per the germline V gene, CDR1 is MNHEY and CDR2 is SMNVEV (reference sequence). CDR3 length: 13 amino acids.

The chain has TRBV9 and TRBJ2-2; 9 positions match TRBD1. J gave up 6 bases and V 0 bases, and 6 bases lay outside the gene matches. The CDR3 consists of 16 residues. From germline, CDR1 is SGDLS and CDR2 YYNGEE. CDR3 region: CASSVALTGGAGELFF. CDR3 DNA: TGTGCCAGCAGCGTAGCCCTGACAGGGGGGGCCGGGGAGCTGTTTTTT. Combining the CDR3 with reference TRBV9 and TRBJ2-2 gives the whole variable domain DSGVTQTPKHLITATGQRVTLRCSPRSGDLSVYWYQQSLDQGLQFLIQYYNGEERAKGNILERFSAQQFPDLHSELNLSSLELGDSALYFCASSVALTGGAGELFFGEGSRLTVL.

The chain couples TRBV27 to TRBJ2-7; TRBD1 matches at 7 bases. Germline-derived CDR1 and CDR2 are MNHEY and SMNVEV (reference sequence). CDR3 length: 15 residues. The junction had 8 bases not matched to a gene; V was cut back by 4 bases and J by 2 bases. CDR3 region: CASSSLGTATYEQYF. In DNA, the CDR3 is TGTGCCAGCAGTTCCCTAGGGACAGCAACCTACGAGCAGTACTTC.

The gene calls are TRBV15 and TRBJ2-1; 9 nucleotides line up with TRBD2. V dropped 5 bases and J dropped 8; count of bases not matched to a gene: 7. This CDR3 is built from 14 residues. Germline CDR1 reads LNHNV; CDR2 reads YYDKDF (reference sequence). The CDR3 DNA reads as TGTGCCACCAGCGGGCGGGGGGGCCTTGATGAGCAGTTCTTC. This translates into CATSGRGGLDEQFF.

This clone is a singleton in its sample. The chain is built from TRBV6-5 and TRBJ1-2, with D tentatively TRBD1 (6 bases). The CDR3 runs 14 residues. Germline loops: CDR1 MNHEY, CDR2 SVGAGI. The V and J ends lost 6 bases and 4 bases respectively, with 15 bases between them. CDR3 coding DNA: TGTGCCAGCAGGTCCGGGGGGCTAGGCTATGGCTACACCTTC. Protein product: CASRSGGLGYGYTF.

The chain couples TRBV19 to TRBJ1-4, with no clear D. The germline gives CDR1 LNHDA, CDR2 SQIVND (reference sequence). V lost 5 bases, J lost 9 bases, and 19 bases lay in between. This CDR3 spans 15 amino acids. The DNA of the CDR3 is TGTGCCAGTAGTTTCCAAGGCCAGGCTTTGAAAAAACTGTTTTTT. Its translation: CASSFQGQALKKLFF.

V is TRBV19 and J is TRBJ1-2; a weak D match, TRBD1 (5 bases). Germline loops: CDR1 LNHDA, CDR2 SQIVND (reference sequence). The CDR3 sequence is 15 residues long. The V gene lost 5 bases and the J gene lost 4 bases, with 17 bases spanning the gap. This chain's CDR3 is CASSLQVGAVYGYTF. CDR3 bases: TGTGCCAGTAGTCTCCAGGTAGGGGCGGTCTATGGCTACACCTTC.

The chain uses TRBV13 and TRBJ2-1; TRBD2 matches 12 bases. With 6 bases clipped from V and 9 bases from J, the junction kept 9 bases outside the gene matches. The CDR3 is 15 residues long. CDR1 and CDR2 (germline): PRHDT, FYEKMQ (reference sequence). CDR3 region: CASRYLAGGPGEQFF. The CDR3 nucleotides read TGTGCCAGCAGGTATCTAGCGGGGGGGCCAGGTGAGCAGTTCTTC.